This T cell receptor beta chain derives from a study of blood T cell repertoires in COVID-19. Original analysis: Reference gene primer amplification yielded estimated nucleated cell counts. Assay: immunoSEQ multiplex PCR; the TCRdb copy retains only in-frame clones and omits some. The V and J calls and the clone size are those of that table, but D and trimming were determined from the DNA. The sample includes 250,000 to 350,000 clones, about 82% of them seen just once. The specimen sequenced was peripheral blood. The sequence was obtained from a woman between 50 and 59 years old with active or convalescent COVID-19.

The CDR3 DNA follows: TGTGCCAGCAGTGAAGAGGGAGTCAACAGTGAGCAGTTCTTC. Translating gives CASSEEGVNSEQFF. This chain uses TRBV2 with TRBJ2-1; possibly TRBD2 for D (5 bases). The germline CDR1 and CDR2 sequences are SNHLY and FYNNEI. The CDR3 is 14 amino acids. The ends were cut back, 1 base at V and 9 bases at J, with 13 bases in the middle.